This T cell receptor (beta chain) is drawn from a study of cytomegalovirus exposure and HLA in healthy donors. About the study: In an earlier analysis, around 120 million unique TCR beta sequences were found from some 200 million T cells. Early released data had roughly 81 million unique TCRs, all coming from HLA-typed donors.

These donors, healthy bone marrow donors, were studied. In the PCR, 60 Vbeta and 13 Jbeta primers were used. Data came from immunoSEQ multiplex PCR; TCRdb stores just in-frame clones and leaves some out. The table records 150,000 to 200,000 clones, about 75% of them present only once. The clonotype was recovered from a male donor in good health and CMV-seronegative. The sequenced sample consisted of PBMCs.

The CDR3 here is CASSETAGWSDTQYF. The CDR3 nucleotides read TGTGCCAGCAGTGAAACGGCGGGGTGGTCAGATACGCAGTATTTT. The rearrangement uses TRBV6-1 and TRBJ2-3, with D maybe TRBD2 (6 bases). CDR1 MNHNS and CDR2 SASEGT come from the germline V gene. This CDR3 contains 15 residues. V lost 2 bases and J lost 4, with 13 bases in between.